The 4 T cell receptor beta chains below were found in one sample sequenced in a study of cytomegalovirus exposure and HLA in healthy donors. Assay used: immunoSEQ multiplex PCR; TCRdb lists only in-frame clones, some missing. This sample has 110,000 to 150,000 clones, with roughly nine tenths found just once. Material: PBMCs. All receptors come from a man in his late teens or twenties in good health and CMV-seronegative.

The chain employs TRBV5-1 and TRBJ2-3, with 8 bases that match TRBD2. V was pared by 2 bases and J by 2 bases, with 4 bases of the junction left unmatched. This CDR3 has 15 amino acids. Per the germline V gene, CDR1 is SGHRS and CDR2 is YFSETQ. This CDR3 is CASSFETSVTDTQYF. DNA for the CDR3: TGCGCCAGCAGCTTTGAGACTAGCGTCACAGATACGCAGTATTTT.

The J gene is TRBJ1-4, the V gene TRBV5-4; TRBD1 matches 7 bases. Trimming cost V 3 bases and J 4 bases; bases outside gene matches: 6. The CDR3 loop spans 15 amino acids. Germline CDR1 is SGHNT and CDR2 is YYREEE (reference sequence). CDR3 loop: CASSYRTGYNEKLFF. CDR3 DNA sequence: TGTGCCAGCAGCTACCGGACAGGTTATAATGAAAAACTGTTTTTT.

The gene calls are TRBV7-6 and TRBJ2-1; the D gene is possibly TRBD1 (5 bases). The CDR3 consists of 15 residues. Germline CDR1 is SGHVS and CDR2 is FNYEAQ. The V gene lost 5 bases and the J gene lost 3 bases, with 14 bases spanning the gap. CDR3 loop: CASSLRGTGYNEQFF. The CDR3 nucleotides are TGTGCCAGCAGCCTTAGGGGAACAGGCTACAATGAGCAGTTCTTC.

This chain connects TRBV5-1 to TRBJ2-1; TRBD2 matches 10 bases. This CDR3 is built from 15 residues. The V gene end was trimmed by 0 bases and the J gene end by 6 bases; junction bases not matched to a gene: 3. Germline values: CDR1 SGHRS, CDR2 YFSETQ. In nucleotides, the CDR3 is TGCGCCAGCAGCTTGGCGACTAGCGGGTTCAATGAGCAGTTCTTC. This gives the protein CASSLATSGFNEQFF.